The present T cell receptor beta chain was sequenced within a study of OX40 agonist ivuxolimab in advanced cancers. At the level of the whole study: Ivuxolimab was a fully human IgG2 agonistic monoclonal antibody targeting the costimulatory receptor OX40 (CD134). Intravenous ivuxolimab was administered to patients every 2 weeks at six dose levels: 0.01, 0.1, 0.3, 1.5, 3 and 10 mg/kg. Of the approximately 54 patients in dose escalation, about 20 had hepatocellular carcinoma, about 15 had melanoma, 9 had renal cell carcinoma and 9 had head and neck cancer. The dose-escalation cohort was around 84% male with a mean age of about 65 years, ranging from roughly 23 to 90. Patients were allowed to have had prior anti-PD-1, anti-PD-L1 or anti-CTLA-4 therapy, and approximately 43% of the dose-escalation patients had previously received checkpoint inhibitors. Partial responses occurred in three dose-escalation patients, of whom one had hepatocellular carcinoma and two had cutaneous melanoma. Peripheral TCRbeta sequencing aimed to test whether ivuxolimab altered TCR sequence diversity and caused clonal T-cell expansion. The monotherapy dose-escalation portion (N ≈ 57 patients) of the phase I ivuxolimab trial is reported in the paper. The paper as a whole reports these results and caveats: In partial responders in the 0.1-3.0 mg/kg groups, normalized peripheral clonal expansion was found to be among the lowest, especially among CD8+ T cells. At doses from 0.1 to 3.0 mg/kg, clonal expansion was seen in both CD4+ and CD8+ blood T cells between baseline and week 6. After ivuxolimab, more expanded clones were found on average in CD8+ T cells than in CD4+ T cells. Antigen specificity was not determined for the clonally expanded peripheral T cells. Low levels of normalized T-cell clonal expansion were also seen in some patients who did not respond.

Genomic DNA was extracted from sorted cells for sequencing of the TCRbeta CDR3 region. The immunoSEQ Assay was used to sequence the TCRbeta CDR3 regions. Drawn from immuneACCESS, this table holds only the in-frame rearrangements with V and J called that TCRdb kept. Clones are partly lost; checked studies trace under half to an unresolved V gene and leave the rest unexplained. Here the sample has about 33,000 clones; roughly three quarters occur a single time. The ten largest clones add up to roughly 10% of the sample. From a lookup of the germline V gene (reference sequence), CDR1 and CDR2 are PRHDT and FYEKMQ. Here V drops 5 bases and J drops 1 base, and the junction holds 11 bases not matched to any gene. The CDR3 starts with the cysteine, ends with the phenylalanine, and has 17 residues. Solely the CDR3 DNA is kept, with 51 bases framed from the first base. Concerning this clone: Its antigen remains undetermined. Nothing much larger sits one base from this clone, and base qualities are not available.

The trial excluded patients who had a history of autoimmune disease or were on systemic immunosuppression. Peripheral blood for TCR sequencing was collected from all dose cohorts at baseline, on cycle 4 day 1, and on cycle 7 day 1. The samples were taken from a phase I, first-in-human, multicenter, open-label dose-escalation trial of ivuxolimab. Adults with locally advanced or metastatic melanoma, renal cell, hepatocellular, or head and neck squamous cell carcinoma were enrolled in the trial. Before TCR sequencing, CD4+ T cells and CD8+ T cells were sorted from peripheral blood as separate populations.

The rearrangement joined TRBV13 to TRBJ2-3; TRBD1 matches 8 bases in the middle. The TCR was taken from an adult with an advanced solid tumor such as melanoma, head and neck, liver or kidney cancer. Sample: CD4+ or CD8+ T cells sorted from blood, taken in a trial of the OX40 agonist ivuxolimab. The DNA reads TGTGCCAGCAGCCCCTACGGACAGGGTCTGGGCACAGATACGCAGTATTTT. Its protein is CASSPYGQGLGTDTQYF.